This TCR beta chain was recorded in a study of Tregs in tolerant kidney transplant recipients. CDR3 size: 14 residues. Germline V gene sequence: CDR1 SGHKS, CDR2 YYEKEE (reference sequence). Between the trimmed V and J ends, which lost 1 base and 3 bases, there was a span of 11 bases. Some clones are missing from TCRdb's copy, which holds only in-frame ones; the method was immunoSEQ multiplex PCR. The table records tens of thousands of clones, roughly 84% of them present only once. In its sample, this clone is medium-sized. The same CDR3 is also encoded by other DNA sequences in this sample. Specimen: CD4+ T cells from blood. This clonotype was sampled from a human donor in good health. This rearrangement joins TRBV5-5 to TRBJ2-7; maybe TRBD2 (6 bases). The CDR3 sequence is CASSLRGTDYEQYF. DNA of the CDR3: TGTGCCAGCAGCTTGCGGGGGACCGACTACGAGCAGTACTTC.